Listed below are T cell receptor beta chains from one sample, sequenced in a study of T cell responses to AZD1222 COVID-19 vaccine. Assay: immunoSEQ multiplex PCR; the TCRdb copy retains only in-frame clones and omits some. The data hold 95,000 to 150,000 clones, with roughly 90% observed a single time. Sample: peripheral blood, taken on day 0 of AZD1222 vaccination. The receptors were sampled from an adult in good health. Each CDR3 is given with its conserved first and last residue. The order of the fields is V gene, clone size, D gene, J gene, CDR3 protein, CDR3 DNA. The D gene is left open where the match is weak. Size tells how often a clone was seen (once, few, many) or the class of an expanded clone, and some rows leave it out.

V: TRBV6-5; size: once; D: TRBD1; J: TRBJ1-1; CDR3: CASKSTGALNTEAFF; DNA: TGTGCCAGCAAATCCACAGGGGCGCTGAACACTGAAGCTTTCTTT
V: TRBV19; size: NA; D: TRBD1; J: TRBJ2-7; CDR3: CASSSAGGQDLRKQYF; DNA: TGTGCCAGTAGTAGCGCAGGGGGACAAGATCTACGAAAGCAGTACTTC
V: TRBV6-5; size: once; D: TRBD1; J: TRBJ1-6; CDR3: CASSTRDRTNSPLHF; DNA: TGTGCCAGCAGTACTCGGGACAGAACAAATTCACCCCTCCACTTT
V: TRBV4-1; size: NA; D: NA; J: TRBJ1-2; CDR3: CASSQSDGYGGYTF; DNA: TGCGCCAGCAGCCAATCGGACGGGTATGGTGGCTACACCTTC
V: TRBV4-2; size: NA; D: TRBD1; J: TRBJ2-1; CDR3: CASSQQQGSDYNEQFF; DNA: TGTGCCAGCAGCCAACAACAGGGGTCTGACTACAATGAGCAGTTCTTC
V: TRBV6-5; size: NA; D: NA; J: TRBJ1-3; CDR3: CGTGSSGNTIYF; DNA: TGCGGTACAGGTTCCTCTGGAAACACCATATATTTT
V: TRBV19; size: NA; D: NA; J: TRBJ1-2; CDR3: CATQNVRTDYGYTF; DNA: TGTGCCACCCAGAATGTAAGGACAGATTATGGCTACACCTTC
V: TRBV28; size: few; D: NA; J: TRBJ1-3; CDR3: CATLKEPGNTIYF; DNA: TGTGCCACGTTAAAAGAGCCTGGAAACACCATATATTTT
V: TRBV2; size: few; D: NA; J: TRBJ1-4; CDR3: CASSPEDRKLFF; DNA: TGTGCCAGTTCGCCGGAGGATCGAAAACTGTTTTTT
V: TRBV19; size: NA; D: NA; J: TRBJ1-2; CDR3: CASSNLGERYGYTF; DNA: TGTGCCAGTAGTAACCTGGGAGAGCGTTATGGCTACACCTTC
V: TRBV28; size: NA; D: TRBD1; J: TRBJ2-7; CDR3: CASRTYRGQGAREQYF; DNA: TGTGCCAGCAGGACATACCGGGGACAGGGGGCAAGGGAGCAGTACTTC